These 23 T cell receptor beta chains were all obtained from the same sample, sequenced in a study of T-cell reconstitution after alpha-beta-depleted transplantation in children. Preparation of the TCRbeta library was carried out with unique molecular identifiers. Using its own MiXCR run on the PCR reads, TCRdb lists one record per CDR3 protein. This table holds 500,000 or so distinct CDR3 sequences, 32% found once. Source: PBMCs from the stem cell graft donor, taken from the stem cell graft. The origin of the receptors is a human donor who donated a stem cell graft to a child with aplastic anemia.

V is TRBV9 and J is TRBJ2-3; 14 nucleotides agree with TRBD2. Germline V gene sequence: CDR1 SGDLS, CDR2 YYNGEE. There are 17 residues in the CDR3. V shed 4 bases and J 5 bases; nucleotides not matched to a gene: 9. CDR3: CASSLGLAGEYGDTQYF. The CDR3 DNA is TGTGCCAGCAGCCTGGGACTAGCGGGAGAATATGGAGATACGCAGTATTTT.

This chain connects TRBV6-5 to TRBJ2-2; a weak D match, TRBD1 (5 bases). In germline, CDR1 is MNHEY, CDR2 SVGAGI. V was pared by 0 bases and J by 3 bases, with 8 bases between. The length of the CDR3 is 15 residues. CDR3 coding DNA: TGTGCCAGCAGTTACTCGGACACGTACACCGGGGAGCTGTTTTTT. This sequence encodes CASSYSDTYTGELFF.

The V gene is TRBV12-3 or TRBV12-4, the J gene TRBJ2-3; D not resolved. The V gene lost 3 bases and the J gene lost 2 bases, with 9 bases spanning the gap. The CDR3 contains 14 residues. The CDR3 DNA reads TGTGCCAGCAGTTTGTCCAGTTTCACAGATACGCAGTATTTT. Its protein is CASSLSSFTDTQYF.

The chain joins TRBV20-1 to TRBJ1-5; 7 nucleotides line up with TRBD1. Germline-derived CDR1 and CDR2 are DFQATT and SNEGSKA (reference sequence). V lost 3 bases and J lost 2; bases outside the gene matches: 10. The CDR3 has 16 residues. The CDR3 protein is CSASRPGQAGNQPQHF. Here the CDR3 DNA reads TGCAGTGCTAGTCGCCCCGGACAGGCGGGCAATCAGCCCCAGCATTTT.

In its sample, this clonotype was seen a few times. The chain couples TRBV7-9 to TRBJ1-4; D not resolved. CDR1 is SEHNR, CDR2 FQNEAQ, per germline (reference sequence). The CDR3 totals 13 residues. The V and J ends lost 7 bases and 4 bases respectively, with 10 bases between them. CDR3 bases: TGTGCCAGCACATCCGCAGATAATGAAAAACTGTTTTTT. Protein sequence: CASTSADNEKLFF.

Ten or more counts support this clonotype. The chain carries TRBV6-5 and TRBJ1-2; possibly TRBD1 for D (5 bases). The CDR3 has 11 amino acids. Germline CDR1 MNHEY, CDR2 SVGAGI. Trimming removed 2 bases from V and 8 bases from J, with 6 bases in between. The CDR3 sequence: CASSYEGGYTF. DNA for the CDR3: TGTGCCAGCAGTTACGAGGGGGGCTACACCTTC.

This chain links TRBV18 with TRBJ1-4; D gene ambiguous. Looked up from germline, CDR1 is KGHSH and CDR2 is LQKENI. Between the trimmed V and J ends, which lost 2 bases and 5 bases, there was a span of 15 bases. This CDR3 has 16 residues. This CDR3 is CASSPFPPAVNEKLFF. The DNA for the CDR3 is TGTGCCAGCTCACCATTTCCCCCGGCCGTCAATGAAAAACTGTTTTTT.

The chain employs TRBV10-3 and TRBJ1-5; D is uncertain. V was shortened by 3 bases and J by 3 bases, with 9 bases between the two germline ends. CDR3 length: 14 amino acids. Germline V gives CDR1 ENHRY, CDR2 SYGVKD. DNA for the CDR3: TGTGCCATCAGTGAAGGAGGGCACAATCAGCCCCAGCATTTT. This gives the protein CAISEGGHNQPQHF.

Only a few counts were recorded for this clonotype. CDR3 region: CASSYDKVVYNEQFF. CDR3 coding DNA: TGTGCCAGCAGTTACGACAAAGTCGTCTACAATGAGCAGTTCTTC. The chain couples TRBV6-2 or TRBV6-3 to TRBJ2-1, with D hard to call. The CDR3 loop spans 15 amino acids. The germline V and J ends were trimmed by 2 bases and 3 bases, with 11 bases remaining between them. CDR1 is MNHEY and CDR2 is SVGEGT in the germline V gene.

This chain connects TRBV5-1 to TRBJ2-5; D gene uncertain. This CDR3 spans 14 amino acids. Germline CDR1 is SGHRS and CDR2 is YFSETQ. Trimming took off 4 bases at V and 2 bases at J, with 12 bases between the two ends. The CDR3 bases are TGCGCCAGCAGCCCCCGGGCCGGACAAGAGACCCAGTACTTC. It codes for CASSPRAGQETQYF.

The V gene is TRBV28, the J gene TRBJ2-1; D might be TRBD1 or TRBD2, each matching 6 bases. V lost 2 bases to trimming and J lost 9 bases, with 17 bases between them. The length of the CDR3 is 15 residues. The germline gives CDR1 MDHEN, CDR2 SYDVKM. CDR3 nucleotide sequence: TGTGCCAGCAGTTTACTCCCTCGGGGGCGAGGTGAGCAGTTCTTC. Protein sequence: CASSLLPRGRGEQFF.

This clonotype was seen a few times. The chain links TRBV6-2 or TRBV6-3 to TRBJ2-1; D is possibly TRBD2 (5 bases). V lost 5 bases to trimming and J lost 15 bases, with 23 bases between them. The CDR3 extends over 14 amino acids. From germline, CDR1 is MNHEY and CDR2 SVGEGT. CDR3: CASSATSVGGPRFF. The CDR3 region has the DNA TGTGCCAGCAGTGCAACCTCGGTCGGAGGCCCTCGGTTCTTC.

This chain connects TRBV30 to TRBJ2-1, with TRBD2 identical over 7 bases. CDR3 length: 14 residues. The trim removed 1 base at V and 3 bases at J, leaving 3 bases unmatched. Germline V gene sequence: CDR1 GTSNPN, CDR2 SVGIG (reference sequence). CDR3: CAWSAGTNYNEQFF. The DNA for the CDR3 is TGTGCCTGGAGTGCCGGGACTAACTACAATGAGCAGTTCTTC.

The V gene is TRBV27, the J gene TRBJ2-1; the match to TRBD2 covers 9 bases. Germline V lookup: CDR1 MNHEY, CDR2 SMNVEV (reference sequence). The CDR3 is made up of 15 amino acids. V trimming: 1 base; J trimming: 7 bases; junction bases outside the gene matches: 5. The CDR3 loop is CASSLLGGRANEQFF. The CDR3 region has the DNA TGTGCCAGCAGTTTATTGGGCGGGAGGGCTAATGAGCAGTTCTTC.

This clonotype turned up a few times. CDR3 amino acids: CASSYSASETEETQYF. In DNA, the CDR3 is TGTGCCAGCAGTTACTCGGCTTCCGAGACTGAAGAGACCCAGTACTTC. The chain couples TRBV6-2 or TRBV6-3 to TRBJ2-5; D uncertain. CDR1 and CDR2 from the germline V gene are MNHEY and SVGEGT. This CDR3 has 16 residues. V was cut by 0 bases and J by 3 bases, with 14 bases left in between.

The chain combines TRBV18 with TRBJ1-5, with TRBD1 matching 9 bases. The CDR3 extends over 16 amino acids. Per germline, CDR1 KGHSH and CDR2 LQKENI. V was clipped by 4 bases and J by 5 bases; unmatched bases: 9. CDR3 in amino acids: CASSLGRTGVDQPQHF. The CDR3 nucleotides read TGTGCCAGCTCACTAGGTAGGACAGGGGTCGATCAGCCCCAGCATTTT. Full variable domain (rest looked up from reference TRBV18 and TRBJ1-5): NAGVMQNPRHLVRRRGQEARLRCSPMKGHSHVYWYRQLPEEGLKFMVYLQKENIIDESGMPKERFSAEFPKEGPSILRIQQVVRGDSAAYFCASSLGRTGVDQPQHFGDGTRLSIL.

At least ten counts were recorded for this clonotype. V and J are TRBV7-9 and TRBJ2-7; no clear D. The V gene's germline CDR1 is SEHNR and CDR2 FQNEAQ (reference sequence). V gave up 1 base and J gave up 6 bases, with 13 bases separating them. CDR3 length: 14 residues. The CDR3 coding sequence is TGTGCCAGCAGCTTAGGCTCCCTGGTTACCGAGCAGTACTTC. Encoded protein: CASSLGSLVTEQYF.

This clonotype was counted a few times. V gene TRBV6-1 combines with J gene TRBJ1-2, with D possibly being TRBD1 (6 bases). Germline CDR1 MNHNS, CDR2 SASEGT. This CDR3 has 12 residues. Trimming removed 2 bases at V and 6 bases at J, with 7 bases between. This CDR3 is CASSEWGHGYTF. The CDR3, as DNA: TGTGCCAGCAGTGAATGGGGGCATGGCTACACCTTC.

This clonotype was seen a few times. This chain uses TRBV29-1 with TRBJ1-1; TRBD1 matches 10 bases. After removal of 7 bases from V and 10 bases from J, the junction contained 6 bases not matched to a gene. The CDR3 consists of 11 residues. Germline V lookup: CDR1 SQVTM, CDR2 ANQGSEA. This CDR3 reads CSAGTGDAAFF. The CDR3 DNA is TGCAGCGCCGGGACAGGGGATGCAGCTTTCTTT.

The rearrangement links TRBV6-2 or TRBV6-3 to TRBJ2-1; 10 nucleotides align to TRBD2. Losses at the gene ends were 5 bases for V and 2 bases for J; bases not matched to a gene: 6. Germline V gives CDR1 MNHEY, CDR2 SVGEGT. CDR3 size: 16 residues. CDR3: CASSLLAGGTYNEQFF. CDR3 in DNA: TGTGCCAGCAGTCTTTTAGCGGGAGGCACCTACAATGAGCAGTTCTTC.

This clonotype occurred a few times. The rearrangement joins TRBV5-6 to TRBJ2-7, with 8 bases that match TRBD1. V shed 4 bases and J 3 bases; nucleotides not matched to a gene: 6. The CDR3 sequence is 14 residues long. The germline gives CDR1 SGHDT, CDR2 YYEEEE. The CDR3 sequence: CASSLDRVNYEQYV. The CDR3 DNA reads as TGTGCCAGCAGCCTGGACAGGGTCAACTACGAGCAGTACGTC.

In its sample, this clonotype was seen a few times. The chain couples TRBV12-3 or TRBV12-4 to TRBJ2-7; 7 positions agree with TRBD1. The CDR3 is 13 residues long. V dropped 4 bases and J dropped 2; count of bases not matched to a gene: 2. The CDR3 DNA reads TGTGCCAGCAGTTGGGGGACAGCCTACGAGCAGTACTTC. Translating gives CASSWGTAYEQYF.

This chain connects TRBV3-1 to TRBJ2-5; possible D gene TRBD2, 5 bases. Trimming stripped 5 bases from V and 2 bases from J, with 15 bases between. The CDR3 covers 15 residues. In germline, CDR1 is LGHDT, CDR2 YNNKEL (reference sequence). The CDR3 bases are TGTGCCAGCAGCTTCGAAAGACTATCGCAAGAGACCCAGTACTTC. The encoded protein is CASSFERLSQETQYF.